This T cell receptor (beta chain) was observed in a study of blood T cell repertoires in COVID-19. Turning to the study itself: Sites in the United States, Italy and Spain provided acute and convalescent COVID-19 samples. T cells, B-cell-depleted T cells, or PBMCs supplied cDNA or gDNA.

As handled by the study authors: Reference gene primer amplification gave nucleated cell count estimates. The method was immunoSEQ multiplex PCR; TCRdb's version includes in-frame clones alone and lacks a portion of them. From that table come the V and J calls and clone size; the DNA was used to work out D and trimming. This repertoire shows roughly 120,000 clones, 60% to 80% found once; its top ten account for around 16%. Germline V gives CDR1 GTSNPN, CDR2 SVGIG (reference sequence). The CDR3 is made up of 15 amino acids. V was pared by 8 bases and J by 1 base, with 7 bases of the junction left unmatched.

The sequenced sample was peripheral blood. The source of this sequence is a woman at least 80 years old with active or convalescent COVID-19. This chain uses TRBV30 with TRBJ1-4; 10 positions match TRBD1. Here the CDR3 DNA reads TGTGCCGGTTGGGGGACAGGGGAAACTAATGAAAAACTGTTTTTT. It is translated as CAGWGTGETNEKLFF.